Shown below are 24 T cell receptor beta chains from a single sample sequenced in a study of blood T cell repertoires in COVID-19. Profiled with immunoSEQ multiplex PCR; TCRdb holds only in-frame clones, not every one. The data contain roughly 230,000 clones, 87% of them singletons. Sample: PBMCs or T cells enriched from blood (not recorded which). The receptors here all came from a young man in a cohort exposed to, infected with or recovered from COVID-19 (not recorded which).

This chain uses TRBV4-2 with TRBJ1-2; D is unclear. The CDR3 length is 17 residues. The V gene lost 1 base and the J gene lost 3 bases, with 18 bases spanning the gap. The V gene's germline CDR1 is LGHNA and CDR2 YNFKEQ. CDR3 DNA: TGTGCCAGCAGCCAAGTTAGACAATCGGCGGGGTACTATGGCTACACCTTC. Its translation is CASSQVRQSAGYYGYTF.

The chain recombines TRBV24-1 with TRBJ1-1; D not certain. This CDR3 is built from 13 residues. Germline loops: CDR1 KGHDR, CDR2 SFDVKD. The V end was cut by 5 bases, the J end by 2 bases, with 8 bases between. CDR3 nucleotide sequence: TGTGCCACCAGTGCTGGCGGAAACACTGAAGCTTTCTTT. It specifies CATSAGGNTEAFF.

J is TRBJ2-1 and V is TRBV7-6; 7 nucleotides align to TRBD2. CDR1 is SGHVS and CDR2 is FNYEAQ in the germline V gene. V dropped 4 bases and J dropped 6; count of bases not matched to a gene: 12. This CDR3 is built from 16 residues. CDR3 in amino acids: CASSSQSGTLGNEQFF. The CDR3 nucleotides are TGTGCCAGCAGCTCACAAAGCGGGACGCTAGGCAATGAGCAGTTCTTC.

The rearrangement joins TRBV6-5 to TRBJ2-7; the D is unclear. This CDR3 spans 14 amino acids. The germline CDR1 and CDR2 sequences are MNHEY and SVGAGI. V was trimmed by 0 bases and J by 0 bases, leaving 6 bases between them. The chain's CDR3 is CASSYSYSSYEQYF. The CDR3 DNA sequence: TGTGCCAGCAGTTACTCGTACAGCTCCTACGAGCAGTACTTC.

The rearrangement links TRBV24-1 to TRBJ2-3; TRBD1 matches at 7 bases. The V gene's germline CDR1 is KGHDR and CDR2 SFDVKD. V lost 4 bases and J lost 1; bases outside the gene matches: 7. CDR3 length: 16 residues. The CDR3 is CATSEDRQGRTDTQYF. Here the CDR3 DNA reads TGTGCCACCAGTGAGGACAGACAGGGTCGCACAGATACGCAGTATTTT.

J is TRBJ1-4 and V is TRBV28; TRBD1 agrees at 10 bases. There are 16 residues in the CDR3. The V gene end was trimmed by 6 bases and the J gene end by 5 bases; junction bases not matched to a gene: 9. From germline, CDR1 is MDHEN and CDR2 SYDVKM. As DNA, the CDR3 is TGTGCCAGCAGAAGTTACTCGGACAGGGGGAATGAAAAACTGTTTTTT. Protein: CASRSYSDRGNEKLFF.

The sample holds one count of this clone. This chain uses TRBV28 with TRBJ2-7; 9 nucleotides line up with TRBD1. Losses at the gene ends were 6 bases for V and 3 bases for J; bases not matched to a gene: 15. The CDR3 runs 17 residues. CDR1 is MDHEN, CDR2 SYDVKM, per germline. CDR3 nucleotide sequence: TGTGCCAGCAGGGACAGGGGAGGTCGCTTAGGGGGCTACGAGCAGTACTTC. Its protein is CASRDRGGRLGGYEQYF.

V usage is TRBV20-1 and J usage is TRBJ1-1; TRBD1 is a possible D gene (5 bases). Germline CDR1 is DFQATT and CDR2 is SNEGSKA (reference sequence). CDR3 length: 17 residues. Deletions cut 3 bases from V and 6 bases from J, with 26 bases between. This CDR3 reads CSASARGVWVIDAEAFF. The CDR3 DNA sequence: TGCAGTGCTAGTGCTCGGGGGGTGTGGGTCATAGACGCTGAAGCTTTCTTT.

This chain connects TRBV5-1 to TRBJ1-1, with TRBD1 as a possible D gene (5 bases). The germline V and J ends were trimmed by 3 bases and 0 bases, with 15 bases remaining between them. CDR1 is SGHRS and CDR2 is YFSETQ in the germline V gene. The CDR3 runs 16 residues. The CDR3 sequence: CASSSFREAMNTEAFF. In nucleotides, the CDR3 is TGCGCCAGCAGCTCATTCAGGGAGGCGATGAACACTGAAGCTTTCTTT.

The CDR3 DNA reads as TGTGCCAGCAGCCGGGGATATTGGGACTCAGAAAGCATGAACACTGAAGCTTTCTTT. Protein sequence: CASSRGYWDSESMNTEAFF. The V and J genes are TRBV14 and TRBJ1-1; TRBD1 might be the D (5 bases). Germline V gene sequence: CDR1 SGHDN, CDR2 FVKESK. There are 19 residues in the CDR3. V was trimmed by 4 bases and J by 0 bases, leaving 24 bases between them.

CDR3 region: CASSPRTGGNQPQHF. As DNA, the CDR3 is TGTGCCAGCAGTCCCAGGACAGGGGGCAATCAGCCCCAGCATTTT. This chain joins TRBV27 and TRBJ1-5, with TRBD1 identical over 9 bases. The J segment lost 2 bases and the V segment lost 5 bases, leaving 4 bases of the junction unmatched. The CDR3 has 15 amino acids. Germline CDR1 reads MNHEY; CDR2 reads SMNVEV (reference sequence).

The rearrangement links TRBV14 to TRBJ2-3; 11 nucleotides agree with TRBD2. Unmatched junction bases numbered 21, after V lost 4 bases and J lost 0 bases. CDR1 and CDR2 (germline): SGHDN, FVKESK. The CDR3 length is 22 residues. For the CDR3, the DNA is TGTGCCAGCAGCCGATCGAAATTGACTAGCGGGAAAACCCCCTCTAGCACAGATACGCAGTATTTT. It is translated as CASSRSKLTSGKTPSSTDTQYF.

This clone appeared a few times. This sequence joins TRBV4-2 and TRBJ1-2; D remains unclear. CDR1 and CDR2 from the germline V gene are LGHNA and YNFKEQ. The CDR3 is 14 residues long. The V end lost 0 bases, the J end lost 4 bases, and 9 bases lay between the germline ends. The CDR3 region is CASSQESSTYGYTF. CDR3 nucleotides: TGTGCCAGCAGCCAAGAATCCAGTACCTATGGCTACACCTTC.

V gene TRBV6-5 combines with J gene TRBJ1-2, with a weak D call TRBD1 (6 bases). V was pared by 8 bases and J by 4 bases, with 14 bases between. The germline V gene has CDR1 MNHEY and CDR2 SVGAGI. The CDR3 covers 13 residues. The DNA of the CDR3 is TGTGCCAGCGGCAGGCAGGGGAGCTATGGCTACACCTTC. Protein product: CASGRQGSYGYTF.

As concerns this clone: The junction differs from germline at one of its ends, possibly a read error. CDR3 nucleotide sequence: TGTGCCAGCACCGTACAGACAGGGGCATTAGCAACTGAAGCTTTCTTT. It encodes CASTVQTGALATEAFF. The chain uses TRBV9 and TRBJ1-1; 8 positions match TRBD1. The CDR3 contains 16 residues. Germline CDR1 is SGDLS and CDR2 is YYNGEE.

The chain uses TRBV7-2 and TRBJ2-7, with 10 bases lining up with TRBD2. From germline, CDR1 is SGHTA and CDR2 FQGNSA. Trimming at V came to 4 bases and at J to 2 bases, leaving 5 bases not matched to a gene. The CDR3 is 15 amino acids. CDR3 bases: TGTGCCAGCAGCTCTGTAGCGGGAGGAGCCTACGAGCAGTACTTC. It encodes CASSSVAGGAYEQYF.

In this sample, this clone turned up a few times. The chain employs TRBV3-1 (or the pseudogene TRBV3-2) and TRBJ2-7; TRBD2 aligns across 14 bases. This CDR3 spans 19 amino acids. The ends lost 0 bases at V and 3 bases at J; junction bases unmatched: 10. Germline V CDR1 and CDR2: LGHDT, YNNKEL (reference sequence). CDR3 residues: CASSQDLRTSGRRVYEQYF. Written as DNA, the CDR3 is TGTGCCAGCAGCCAAGATCTCCGGACTAGCGGGAGGCGTGTCTACGAGCAGTACTTC.

This chain uses TRBV6-6 with TRBJ2-7, with D possibly matching TRBD1 (6 bases). The CDR3 is 15 amino acids. V was clipped by 6 bases and J by 6 bases, with 21 bases between them. Germline V gene lookup returns CDR1 MNHNY and CDR2 SVGAGI (reference sequence). CDR3 sequence reads: CASRRSPQGRVEQYF. CDR3 DNA: TGTGCCAGCAGACGGTCCCCTCAGGGGCGCGTCGAGCAGTACTTC.

This clone was seen just once. This chain joins TRBV19 and TRBJ2-1; D may be TRBD1 (6 bases). V was clipped by 6 bases and J by 8 bases, with 8 bases between them. The length of the CDR3 is 11 residues. Germline V gene lookup returns CDR1 LNHDA and CDR2 SQIVND (reference sequence). The CDR3 sequence: CASRRGYEQFF. DNA for the CDR3: TGTGCCAGTAGGAGGGGGTATGAGCAGTTCTTC.

V gene TRBV5-6 combines with J gene TRBJ1-3, with D tentatively TRBD1 (6 bases). The V gene lost 4 bases and the J gene lost 4 bases, with 12 bases spanning the gap. The CDR3 sequence is 14 residues long. Germline lookup yields CDR1 SGHDT and CDR2 YYEEEE. In nucleotides, the CDR3 is TGTGCCAGCAGCATAGGACAGAAGGGAAACACCATATATTTT. It encodes CASSIGQKGNTIYF.

The chain employs TRBV3-1 (or the pseudogene TRBV3-2) and TRBJ2-7; D is unclear. CDR1 and CDR2 (germline): LGHDT, YNNKEL (reference sequence). The CDR3 covers 14 residues. V dropped 6 bases and J dropped 0 bases, with 12 bases sitting between them. The DNA for the CDR3 is TGTGCCAGCAGAAGCCGGTTAGACTCCTACGAGCAGTACTTC. Its protein is CASRSRLDSYEQYF.

This rearrangement joins TRBV7-2 to TRBJ2-5; 14 nucleotides line up with TRBD2. Trimming took 5 bases from V and 5 from J; bases not matched to a gene: 10. Germline lookup yields CDR1 SGHTA and CDR2 FQGNSA. There are 17 residues in the CDR3. The CDR3 sequence is CASSPTTSGRAQETQYF. CDR3 DNA: TGTGCCAGCAGCCCGACGACTAGCGGGAGGGCCCAGGAGACCCAGTACTTC.

This chain joins TRBV6-2 or TRBV6-3 and TRBJ1-5; TRBD1 aligns across 9 bases. Trimming removed 5 bases from V and 6 bases from J; junction bases left unmatched: 2. The CDR3 spans 13 residues. Germline CDR1 is MNHEY and CDR2 is SVGEGT. This CDR3 is CASSTQGAQPQHF. For the CDR3, the DNA is TGTGCCAGCAGTACACAGGGGGCTCAGCCCCAGCATTTT.

J is TRBJ2-7 and V is TRBV11-2, with 9 bases aligning to TRBD1. Germline-derived CDR1 and CDR2 are SGHAT and FQNNGV. CDR3 length: 14 residues. V lost 3 bases and J lost 3; bases outside the gene matches: 3. CDR3 sequence (DNA): TGTGCCAGCAGCTTCGACAGGGGGTACTACGAGCAGTACTTC. The encoded protein is CASSFDRGYYEQYF. The full variable domain, with the rest looked up from reference TRBV11-2 and TRBJ2-7, is EAGVAQSPRYKIIEKRQSVAFWCNPISGHATLYWYQQILGQGPKLLIQFQNNGVVDDSQLPKDRFSAERLKGVDSTLKIQPAKLEDSAVYLCASSFDRGYYEQYFGPGTRLTVT.